This TCR beta chain was obtained from a study of cytomegalovirus exposure and HLA in healthy donors. The PCR made use of 60 Vbeta and 13 Jbeta primers. Assay: immunoSEQ multiplex PCR; the TCRdb copy retains only in-frame clones and omits some. Found here are 200,000 to 250,000 clones, approximately 81% of them singletons; the top ten hold roughly 0.26%. Germline loops: CDR1 SEHNR, CDR2 FQNEAQ (reference sequence). Trimming left V 5 bases short and J 6 bases short, with 14 bases between. The CDR3 has 14 amino acids. The study, taken as a whole, reports: Sequencing likely produced, as an artifact, a cluster of highly shared sequence variants.

With regard to this clone: Its antigen is currently unknown.

The specimen sequenced was PBMCs. The chain couples TRBV7-9 to TRBJ2-4; possible D gene TRBD1, 5 bases. The clonotype comes from a girl aged 2 to 10 in good health and CMV-seronegative. As DNA, the CDR3 is TGTGCCAGCAGCCGAGCAGGGTCTGGAAACATTCAGTACTTC. It yields the protein CASSRAGSGNIQYF.